The next 4 T cell receptor beta chains were all read from a single sample in a study of OX40 agonist ivuxolimab in advanced cancers. This table comes from immunoSEQ multiplex PCR, and its TCRdb copy is limited to in-frame clones, with some not included. The table lists approximately 60,000 clones, less than 95% of them singletons. This specimen was CD4+ or CD8+ T cells sorted from blood, taken in a trial of the OX40 agonist ivuxolimab. These receptors were obtained from an adult with an advanced solid tumor such as melanoma, head and neck, liver or kidney cancer.

The rearrangement joins TRBV5-4 to TRBJ2-1; the match to TRBD2 covers 9 bases. V gave up 1 base and J gave up 4 bases; unmatched junction bases: 3. The germline V gene has CDR1 SGHNT and CDR2 YYREEE (reference sequence). There are 15 residues in the CDR3. The CDR3 DNA follows: TGTGCCAGCAGCTTGCTTCTAGCGGGATACAATGAGCAGTTCTTC. Protein sequence: CASSLLLAGYNEQFF.

The genes are TRBV10-2 and TRBJ2-5; possibly TRBD1 for D (5 bases). The CDR3 runs 12 residues. V lost 8 bases and J 1 base, leaving 8 bases between the germline ends. The V gene's germline CDR1 is WSHSY and CDR2 SAAADI. The DNA of the CDR3 is TGCGCCAGCGGGGCCACCCAAGAGACCCAGTACTTC. It yields the protein CASGATQETQYF.

The V and J genes are TRBV6-1 and TRBJ1-1; D not resolved. V was clipped by 6 bases and J by 5 bases, with 10 bases between them. Per the germline V gene, CDR1 is MNHNS and CDR2 is SASEGT. CDR3 length equals 12 residues. The CDR3 here is CASSAEVTEAFF. CDR3 DNA: TGTGCCAGCAGCGCGGAAGTAACTGAAGCTTTCTTT.

The rearrangement links TRBV7-8 to TRBJ2-2, with 12 bases that match TRBD2. The CDR3 totals 15 residues. Unmatched junction bases numbered 3, after V lost 5 bases and J lost 5 bases. Germline V gives CDR1 SGHVS, CDR2 FQNEAQ. CDR3 amino acids: CASSPLAGGTGELFF. The CDR3 region has the DNA TGTGCCAGCAGCCCACTAGCGGGAGGTACCGGGGAGCTGTTTTTT.